This passage covers 21 T cell receptor beta chains from one sample sequenced in a study of T cell responses to AZD1222 COVID-19 vaccine. Clones were read by immunoSEQ multiplex PCR, and TCRdb kept only the in-frame ones, dropping some. In the table there are approximately 80,000 clones, 90% of which are singletons. The sample here was peripheral blood, taken on day 0 of AZD1222 vaccination. The receptor source for this set is an adult in good health.

The V and J genes are TRBV7-7 and TRBJ2-5; maybe TRBD1 (7 bases). Germline assignment: CDR1 SSHAT and CDR2 FNYEAQ (reference sequence). CDR3 length equals 14 residues. V lost 3 bases to trimming and J lost 4 bases, with 12 bases between them. The CDR3 sequence: CASSLNRGGETQYF. CDR3 DNA: TGTGCCAGCAGCTTGAACAGGGGAGGAGAGACCCAGTACTTC. Full variable domain (remainder filled in from reference TRBV7-7 and TRBJ2-5): GAGVSQSPRYKVTKRGQDVTLRCDPISSHATLYWYQQALGQGPEFLTYFNYEAQPDKSGLPSDRFSAERPEGSISTLTIQRTEQRDSAMYRCASSLNRGGETQYFGPGTRLLVL.

V gene TRBV6-2 or TRBV6-3 combines with J gene TRBJ2-2; D unclear. Trimming took 1 base from V and 4 from J, leaving 7 bases between them. This CDR3 has 14 amino acids. CDR1 and CDR2 from the germline V gene are MNHEY and SVGEGT. The CDR3 coding sequence is TGTGCCAGCAGTTACTACGGCGGCACCGGGGAGCTGTTTTTT. This codes for CASSYYGGTGELFF.

The rearrangement uses TRBV5-1 and TRBJ1-4, with a tentative D call TRBD1 (6 bases). The CDR3 has 15 amino acids. Trimming stripped 3 bases from V and 5 bases from J, with 14 bases between. Looked up from germline, CDR1 is SGHRS and CDR2 is YFSETQ. CDR3 nucleotide sequence: TGCGCCAGCAGCTCACAGGGTTCGGGGAATGAAAAACTGTTTTTT. Its translation is CASSSQGSGNEKLFF.

This chain joins TRBV15 and TRBJ2-7, with D uncertain. The ends were cut back, 5 bases at V and 1 base at J, with 15 bases in the middle. Germline assignment: CDR1 LNHNV and CDR2 YYDKDF (reference sequence). The CDR3 length is 15 residues. This CDR3 is CATSERFGSSYEQYF. CDR3 bases: TGTGCCACCAGCGAGAGGTTTGGCTCGTCCTACGAGCAGTACTTC.

A note on this clone: At one boundary the junction diverges from the germline segment, which might be a read error. This chain joins TRBV30 and TRBJ1-6; the D gene is possibly TRBD1 (5 bases). Germline V gene lookup returns CDR1 GTSNPN and CDR2 SVGIG (reference sequence). This CDR3 has 12 residues. The CDR3 DNA sequence: TGTGCCTGGAGTATTGGGGGGACCAACGTAGGCTTT. It yields the protein CAWSIGGTNVGF.

The chain uses TRBV20-1 and TRBJ1-1; D call uncertain. Trimming left V 7 bases short and J 7 bases short, with 13 bases between. Germline V CDR1 and CDR2: DFQATT, SNEGSKA (reference sequence). The CDR3 loop spans 11 amino acids. CDR3 amino acids: CSVPRYNEAFF. The CDR3, as DNA: TGCAGTGTCCCGAGGTACAATGAAGCTTTCTTT.

The chain carries TRBV7-2 and TRBJ2-6; 9 bases align to TRBD1. Trimming at V came to 5 bases and at J to 4 bases, leaving 9 bases not matched to a gene. CDR1 is SGHTA, CDR2 FQGNSA, per germline. The CDR3 consists of 17 residues. Here the CDR3 reads CASSARDRVGGANVLTF. CDR3 in DNA: TGTGCCAGCAGCGCCCGGGACAGGGTAGGGGGGGCCAACGTCCTGACTTTC.

V gene TRBV4-1 combines with J gene TRBJ1-5; possibly TRBD1 for D (5 bases). The ends were cut back, 3 bases at V and 6 bases at J, with 15 bases in the middle. CDR1 and CDR2 from the germline V gene are MGHRA and YSYEKL. CDR3 length: 15 amino acids. The CDR3 DNA follows: TGCGCCAGCAGCCAGTTTCAGGGAGTCGGTCAGCCCCAGCATTTT. Residues: CASSQFQGVGQPQHF.

The chain joins TRBV6-5 to TRBJ1-1; 8 nucleotides match TRBD1. The V segment lost 5 bases and the J segment 3 bases; nucleotides outside the gene matches: 5. Germline CDR1 reads MNHEY; CDR2 reads SVGAGI. The CDR3 loop spans 14 amino acids. The CDR3 DNA reads as TGTGCCAGCAGTCGGACAGGGTTGGACACTGAAGCTTTCTTT. Translated: CASSRTGLDTEAFF.

This chain uses TRBV19 with TRBJ1-4; D gene ambiguous. The germline V gene has CDR1 LNHDA and CDR2 SQIVND (reference sequence). V lost 6 bases and J 5 bases, leaving 10 bases between the germline ends. The CDR3 extends over 13 amino acids. The CDR3 sequence is CASRSRENEKLFF. The CDR3 DNA follows: TGTGCCAGTAGAAGCAGAGAGAATGAAAAACTGTTTTTT.

This chain joins TRBV6-5 and TRBJ2-3; 9 nucleotides agree with TRBD2. Germline values: CDR1 MNHEY, CDR2 SVGAGI. The V and J ends lost 4 bases and 0 bases, in that order; junction bases with no gene match: 2. The CDR3 totals 15 residues. The CDR3 sequence is CASSSSGASTDTQYF. CDR3 coding DNA: TGTGCCAGCAGTTCTAGCGGGGCTAGCACAGATACGCAGTATTTT.

The V gene is TRBV20-1, the J gene TRBJ2-7; D is ambiguous. The germline CDR1 and CDR2 sequences are DFQATT and SNEGSKA (reference sequence). V lost 5 bases and J lost 3, with 8 bases in between. This CDR3 has 11 amino acids. CDR3 nucleotide sequence: TGCAGTGCTCCACGAGGCTACGAGCAGTACTTC. Translated, it gives CSAPRGYEQYF.

The CDR3 nucleotides read TGTGCCAGCTCACCAACCTCGAACGGGGAGCTGTTTTTT. This encodes CASSPTSNGELFF. The V call is TRBV18, the J call TRBJ2-2; no reliable D call. Trimming cost V 2 bases and J 7 bases, with 8 bases left between them. This CDR3 has 13 amino acids. Germline CDR1 is KGHSH and CDR2 is LQKENI. Based on the CDR3 plus reference TRBV18 and TRBJ2-2, the full variable domain is NAGVMQNPRHLVRRRGQEARLRCSPMKGHSHVYWYRQLPEEGLKFMVYLQKENIIDESGMPKERFSAEFPKEGPSILRIQQVVRGDSAAYFCASSPTSNGELFFGEGSRLTVL.

The gene calls are TRBV18 and TRBJ1-1; no definite D call. Germline V gives CDR1 KGHSH, CDR2 LQKENI. This CDR3 has 13 residues. Trimming left V 5 bases short and J 3 bases short, with 10 bases between. DNA for the CDR3: TGTGCCAGCTCAGGACGGTCGGACACTGAAGCTTTCTTT. This encodes CASSGRSDTEAFF.

The chain joins TRBV27 to TRBJ1-1, with 9 bases that match TRBD1. The CDR3 totals 15 residues. CDR1 is MNHEY and CDR2 is SMNVEV in the germline V gene (reference sequence). The trim removed 6 bases at V and 6 bases at J, leaving 11 bases unmatched. CDR3 region: CASRRPGQGISEAFF. In nucleotides, the CDR3 is TGTGCCAGCAGGCGACCGGGACAGGGAATATCTGAAGCTTTCTTT.

V and J are TRBV4-1 and TRBJ2-1, with 11 bases that match TRBD2. The CDR3 contains 20 residues. Per the germline V gene, CDR1 is MGHRA and CDR2 is YSYEKL. V gave up 3 bases and J gave up 4 bases; unmatched junction bases: 17. DNA of the CDR3: TGCGCCAGCAGCCATGGGAGACATAGCGGGGGGGCGCGGGGATACAATGAGCAGTTCTTC. It encodes CASSHGRHSGGARGYNEQFF.

The chain's CDR3 is CASSLAPAGLNQGEDQPQHF. CDR3 nucleotides: TGTGCCAGCAGCTTAGCCCCCGCAGGCCTCAACCAGGGGGAAGACCAGCCCCAGCATTTT. The chain joins TRBV7-2 to TRBJ1-5; 7 bases are a match to TRBD1. The CDR3 is made up of 20 amino acids. Germline CDR1 and CDR2: SGHTA and FQGNSA. V lost 0 bases, J lost 7 bases, and 21 bases stayed unmatched.

The chain links TRBV6-5 to TRBJ1-2, with a weak D call TRBD1 (6 bases). This CDR3 has 15 amino acids. CDR1 is MNHEY and CDR2 is SVGAGI in the germline V gene. Between the trimmed V and J ends, which lost 6 bases and 3 bases, there was a span of 17 bases. CDR3 bases: TGTGCCAGCAGCAACTGGGGGGGCCTCGACTATGGCTACACCTTC. It encodes CASSNWGGLDYGYTF.

The chain joins TRBV9 to TRBJ1-5; D possibly corresponds to TRBD1 (5 bases). CDR1 SGDLS and CDR2 YYNGEE come from the germline V gene. The CDR3 is 13 residues long. V lost 4 bases, J lost 7 bases, and 12 bases lay in between. This chain's CDR3 is CASSPGAAQPQHF. CDR3 in DNA: TGTGCCAGCAGCCCCGGGGCAGCACAGCCCCAGCATTTT.

This clone was observed a handful of times. V gene TRBV19 combines with J gene TRBJ2-7; D might be TRBD1 (6 bases). This CDR3 contains 14 residues. The V gene lost 9 bases and the J gene lost 2 bases, with 17 bases spanning the gap. The V gene's germline CDR1 is LNHDA and CDR2 SQIVND (reference sequence). CDR3 coding DNA: TGTGCCAGCCACCCAACAGGGAACACCTACGAGCAGTACTTC. Its translation: CASHPTGNTYEQYF.

Concerning this clone itself: Other DNA sequences from this sample encode an identical CDR3 as well. The chain joins TRBV5-1 to TRBJ1-2; no clear D. Per the germline V gene, CDR1 is SGHRS and CDR2 is YFSETQ. This CDR3 is 12 amino acids long. Trimming removed 0 bases at V and 5 bases at J, with 5 bases between. CDR3 in amino acids: CASSLDRYGYTF. The CDR3, as DNA: TGCGCCAGCAGCTTGGACCGATATGGCTACACCTTC. The full variable domain, rest sourced from reference TRBV5-1 and TRBJ1-2, is KAGVTQTPRYLIKTRGQQVTLSCSPISGHRSVSWYQQTPGQGLQFLFEYFSETQRNKGNFPGRFSGRQFSNSRSEMNVSTLELGDSALYLCASSLDRYGYTFGSGTRLTVV.